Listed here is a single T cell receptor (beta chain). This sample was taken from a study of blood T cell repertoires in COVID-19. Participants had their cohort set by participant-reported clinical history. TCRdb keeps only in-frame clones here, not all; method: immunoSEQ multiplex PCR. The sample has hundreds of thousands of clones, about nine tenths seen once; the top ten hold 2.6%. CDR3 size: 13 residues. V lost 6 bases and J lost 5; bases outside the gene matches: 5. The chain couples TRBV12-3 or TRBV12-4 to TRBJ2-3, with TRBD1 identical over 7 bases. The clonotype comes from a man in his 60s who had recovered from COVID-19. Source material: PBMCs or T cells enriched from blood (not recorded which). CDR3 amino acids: CASSDREIDTQYF. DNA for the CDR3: TGTGCCAGCAGCGACAGGGAAATAGATACGCAGTATTTT.